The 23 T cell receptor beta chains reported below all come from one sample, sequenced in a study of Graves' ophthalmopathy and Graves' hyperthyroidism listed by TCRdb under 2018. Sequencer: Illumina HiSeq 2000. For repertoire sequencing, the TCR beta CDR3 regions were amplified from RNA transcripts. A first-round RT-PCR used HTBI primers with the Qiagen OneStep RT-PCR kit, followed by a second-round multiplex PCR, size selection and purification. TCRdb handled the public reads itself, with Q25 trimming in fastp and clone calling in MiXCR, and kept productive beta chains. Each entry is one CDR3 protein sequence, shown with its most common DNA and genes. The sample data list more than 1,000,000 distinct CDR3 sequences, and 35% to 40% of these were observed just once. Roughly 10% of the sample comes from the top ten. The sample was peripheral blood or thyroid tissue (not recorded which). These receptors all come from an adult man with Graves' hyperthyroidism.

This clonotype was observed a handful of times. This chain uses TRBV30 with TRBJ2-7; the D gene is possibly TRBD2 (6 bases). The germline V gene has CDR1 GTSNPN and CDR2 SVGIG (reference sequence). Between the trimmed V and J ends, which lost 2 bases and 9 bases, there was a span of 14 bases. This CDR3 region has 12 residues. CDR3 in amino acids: CAWSRRAGPQYF. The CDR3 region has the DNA TGTGCCTGGAGTCGTAGGGCGGGACCGCAGTACTTC.

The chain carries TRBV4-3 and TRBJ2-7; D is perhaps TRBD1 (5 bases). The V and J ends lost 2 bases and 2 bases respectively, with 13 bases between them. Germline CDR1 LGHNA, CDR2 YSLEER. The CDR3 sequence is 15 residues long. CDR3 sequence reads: CASSQQLDITYEQYF. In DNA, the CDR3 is TGCGCCAGCAGCCAACAGCTGGACATTACCTACGAGCAGTACTTC.

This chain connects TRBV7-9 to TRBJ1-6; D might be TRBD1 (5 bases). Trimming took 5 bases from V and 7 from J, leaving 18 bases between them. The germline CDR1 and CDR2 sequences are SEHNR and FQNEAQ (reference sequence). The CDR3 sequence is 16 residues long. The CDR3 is CASSPTAGQDNSPLHF. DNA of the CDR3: TGTGCCAGCAGCCCCACAGCGGGGCAGGACAATTCACCCCTCCACTTT.

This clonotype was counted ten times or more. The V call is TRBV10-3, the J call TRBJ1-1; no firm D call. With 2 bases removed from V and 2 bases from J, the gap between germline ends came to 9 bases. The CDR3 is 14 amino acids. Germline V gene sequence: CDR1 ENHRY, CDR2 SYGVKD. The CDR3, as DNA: TGTGCCATCAGTGAGAGGGCGACAAACACTGAAGCTTTCTTT. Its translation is CAISERATNTEAFF.

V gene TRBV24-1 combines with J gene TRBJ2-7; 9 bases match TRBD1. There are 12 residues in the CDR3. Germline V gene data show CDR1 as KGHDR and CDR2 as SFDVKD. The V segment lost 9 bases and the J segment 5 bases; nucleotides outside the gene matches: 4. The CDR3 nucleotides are TGTGCCACCGGGACAGGGTACCACGAGCAGTACTTC. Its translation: CATGTGYHEQYF.

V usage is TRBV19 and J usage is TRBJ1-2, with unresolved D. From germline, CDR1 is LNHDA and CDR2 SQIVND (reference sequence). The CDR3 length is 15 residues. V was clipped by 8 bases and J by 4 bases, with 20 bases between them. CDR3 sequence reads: CASFGRLLSGYGYTF. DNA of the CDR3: TGTGCCAGTTTTGGCAGGTTACTCTCGGGCTATGGCTACACCTTC. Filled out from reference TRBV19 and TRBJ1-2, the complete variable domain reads DGGITQSPKYLFRKEGQNVTLSCEQNLNHDAMYWYRQDPGQGLRLIYYSQIVNDFQKGDIAEGYSVSREKKESFPLTVTSAQKNPTAFYLCASFGRLLSGYGYTFGSGTRLTVV.

The CDR3 coding sequence is TGTGCCAGCAGATCGACCGGGACACAAAACTCCTACGAGCAGTACTTC. It encodes CASRSTGTQNSYEQYF. V is TRBV10-3 and J is TRBJ2-7; D may be TRBD1 (6 bases). CDR3 length equals 16 residues. The V end lost 10 bases, the J end lost 0 bases, and 22 bases lay between the germline ends. Germline values: CDR1 ENHRY, CDR2 SYGVKD.

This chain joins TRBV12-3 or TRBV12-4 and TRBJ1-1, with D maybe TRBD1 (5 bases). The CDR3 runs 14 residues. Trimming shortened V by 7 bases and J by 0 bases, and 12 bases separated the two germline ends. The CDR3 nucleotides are TGTGCCAGCACCCCGGACATTTTGAACACTGAAGCTTTCTTT. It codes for CASTPDILNTEAFF.

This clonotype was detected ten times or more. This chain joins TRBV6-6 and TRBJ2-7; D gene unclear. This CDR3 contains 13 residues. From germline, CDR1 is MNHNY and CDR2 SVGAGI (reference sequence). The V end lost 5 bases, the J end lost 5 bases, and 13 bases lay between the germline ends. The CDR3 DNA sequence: TGTGCCAGCAGTCGGTACGGCGTAGACGAGCAGTACTTC. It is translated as CASSRYGVDEQYF.

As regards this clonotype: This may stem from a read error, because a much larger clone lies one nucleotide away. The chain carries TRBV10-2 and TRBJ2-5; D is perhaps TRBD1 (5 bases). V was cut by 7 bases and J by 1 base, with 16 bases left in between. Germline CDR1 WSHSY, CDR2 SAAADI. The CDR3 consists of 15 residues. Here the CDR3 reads CASTQQDPTQETQYF. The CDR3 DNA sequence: TGCGCCAGCACCCAACAGGACCCCACCCAAGAGACCCAGTACTTC.

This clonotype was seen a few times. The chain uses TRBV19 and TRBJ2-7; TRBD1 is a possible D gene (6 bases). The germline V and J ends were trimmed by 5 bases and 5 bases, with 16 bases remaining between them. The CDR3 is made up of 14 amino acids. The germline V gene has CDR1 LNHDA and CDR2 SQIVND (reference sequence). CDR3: CASSPRTEGHEQYF. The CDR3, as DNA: TGTGCCAGTAGTCCCAGGACAGAGGGTCACGAGCAGTACTTC. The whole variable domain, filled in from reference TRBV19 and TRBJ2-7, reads DGGITQSPKYLFRKEGQNVTLSCEQNLNHDAMYWYRQDPGQGLRLIYYSQIVNDFQKGDIAEGYSVSREKKESFPLTVTSAQKNPTAFYLCASSPRTEGHEQYFGPGTRLTVT.

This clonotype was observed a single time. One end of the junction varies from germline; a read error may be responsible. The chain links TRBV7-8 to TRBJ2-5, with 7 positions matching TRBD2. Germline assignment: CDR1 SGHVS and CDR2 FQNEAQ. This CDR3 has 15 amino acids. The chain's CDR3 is CASSQVAGVGENQYF. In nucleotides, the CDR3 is TGTGCCAGCAGCCAAGTGGCGGGGGTCGGTGAGAACCAGTACTTC.

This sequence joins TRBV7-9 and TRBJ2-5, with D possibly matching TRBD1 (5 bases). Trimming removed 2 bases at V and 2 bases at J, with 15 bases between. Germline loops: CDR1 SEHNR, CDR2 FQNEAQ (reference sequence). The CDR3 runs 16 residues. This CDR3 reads CASSLSARQPQETQYF. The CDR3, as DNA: TGTGCCAGCAGCTTAAGCGCGAGACAGCCACAAGAGACCCAGTACTTC.

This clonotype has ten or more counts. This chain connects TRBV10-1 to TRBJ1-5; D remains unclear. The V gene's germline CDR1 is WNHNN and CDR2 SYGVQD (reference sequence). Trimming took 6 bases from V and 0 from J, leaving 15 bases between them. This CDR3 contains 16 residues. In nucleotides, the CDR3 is TGCGCCAGCAGGTTCGTGTATGGGTATAGCAATCAGCCCCAGCATTTT. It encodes CASRFVYGYSNQPQHF.

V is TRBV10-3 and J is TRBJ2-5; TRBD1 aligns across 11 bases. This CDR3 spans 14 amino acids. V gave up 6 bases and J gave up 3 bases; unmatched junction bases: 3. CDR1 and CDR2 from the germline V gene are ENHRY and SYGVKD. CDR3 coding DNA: TGTGCCATCAGAGCGGGACAGGGGGAAGAGACCCAGTACTTC. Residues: CAIRAGQGEETQYF.

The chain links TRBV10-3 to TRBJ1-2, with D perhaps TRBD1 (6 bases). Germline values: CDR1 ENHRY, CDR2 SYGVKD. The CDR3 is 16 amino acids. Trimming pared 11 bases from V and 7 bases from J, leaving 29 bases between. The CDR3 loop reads CAVPRGETGSISGYTF. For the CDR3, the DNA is TGTGCCGTCCCCCGGGGGGAGACAGGTTCTATATCTGGCTACACCTTC.

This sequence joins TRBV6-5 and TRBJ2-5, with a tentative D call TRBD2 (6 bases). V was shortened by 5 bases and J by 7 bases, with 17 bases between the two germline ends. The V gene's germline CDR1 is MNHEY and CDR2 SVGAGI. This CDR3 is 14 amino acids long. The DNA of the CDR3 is TGTGCCAGCAGTGAAGGGGCGGGATCGGGGACCCAGTACTTC. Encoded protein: CASSEGAGSGTQYF.

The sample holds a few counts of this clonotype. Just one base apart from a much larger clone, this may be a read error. In DNA form, the CDR3 reads TGTGCCACCAGTGCCCAGGGATCTGGGACCAACGTCCTGACTTTC. It yields the protein CATSAQGSGTNVLTF. The genes are TRBV24-1 and TRBJ2-6; D possibly corresponds to TRBD1 (5 bases). The CDR3 is made up of 15 amino acids. Germline V gene data show CDR1 as KGHDR and CDR2 as SFDVKD.

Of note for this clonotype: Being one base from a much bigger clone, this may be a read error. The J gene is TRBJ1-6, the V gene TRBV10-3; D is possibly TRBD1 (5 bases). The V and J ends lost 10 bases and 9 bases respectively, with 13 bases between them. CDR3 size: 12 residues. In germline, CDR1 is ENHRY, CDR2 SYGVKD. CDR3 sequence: CASGGRLSPLHF. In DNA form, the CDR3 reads TGTGCCAGCGGGGGAAGGCTTTCACCCCTCCACTTT.

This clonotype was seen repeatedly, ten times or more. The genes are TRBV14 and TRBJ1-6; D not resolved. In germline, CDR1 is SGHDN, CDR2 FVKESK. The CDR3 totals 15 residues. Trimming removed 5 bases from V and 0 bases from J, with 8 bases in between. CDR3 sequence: CASSSVFSYNSPLHF. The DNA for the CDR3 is TGTGCCAGCAGCTCAGTATTCTCCTATAATTCACCCCTCCACTTT.

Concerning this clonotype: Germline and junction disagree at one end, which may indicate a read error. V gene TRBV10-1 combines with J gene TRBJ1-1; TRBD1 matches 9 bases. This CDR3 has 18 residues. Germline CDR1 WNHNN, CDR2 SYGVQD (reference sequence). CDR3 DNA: TGTGCCAGCAGGATGATACAGGGGGCCCATAGACTGAACACTGAAGCTTTCTTT. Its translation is CASRMIQGAHRLNTEAFF.

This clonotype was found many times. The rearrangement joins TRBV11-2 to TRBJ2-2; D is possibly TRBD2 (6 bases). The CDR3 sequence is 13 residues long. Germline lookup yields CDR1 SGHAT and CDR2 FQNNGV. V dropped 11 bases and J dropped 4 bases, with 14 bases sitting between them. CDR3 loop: CAGRAGRTGELFF. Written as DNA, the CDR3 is TGTGCCGGGCGAGCGGGTCGCACCGGGGAGCTGTTTTTT.

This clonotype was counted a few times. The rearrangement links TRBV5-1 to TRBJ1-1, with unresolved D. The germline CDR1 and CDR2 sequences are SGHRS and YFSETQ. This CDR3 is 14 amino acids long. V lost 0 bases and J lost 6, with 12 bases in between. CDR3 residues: CASSLEASLSEAFF. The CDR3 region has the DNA TGCGCCAGCAGCTTGGAGGCGTCCCTTTCTGAAGCTTTCTTT.